This passage covers 2 T cell receptor beta chains from one sample sequenced in a study of T cell responses to AZD1222 COVID-19 vaccine (dated by TCRdb to the early 2020s). Read against the paper, the sample's time point label means: about 28 days (+/-7) after the second vaccine dose. The library was made by the immunoSEQ multiplex PCR assay. TCRdb limited this immuneACCESS table to in-frame rearrangements with V and J called. A share of clones is missing; checked studies link under half to unresolved V genes, and the rest is unexplained. The sample table records 85,000 to 100,000 clones; roughly 90% of these occur just once. 6.5% to 10% of the sample belongs to the ten largest clones. The starting material was peripheral blood, obtained 28 days after the second AZD1222 dose. All receptors derive from an adult who received the AZD1222 COVID-19 vaccine.

This chain links TRBV7-2 with TRBJ1-4; D unresolved. The germline V and J ends were trimmed by 4 bases and 7 bases, with 16 bases remaining between them. The germline gives CDR1 SGHTA, CDR2 FQGNSA. The length of the CDR3 is 15 residues. This chain's CDR3 is CASSSLWGGGEKLFF. The CDR3 DNA is TGTGCCAGCAGCTCCCTGTGGGGAGGAGGTGAAAAACTGTTTTTT.

The genes are TRBV27 and TRBJ2-7, with D possibly TRBD1 on 6 matching bases. This CDR3 is built from 13 residues. Trimming stripped 7 bases from V and 2 bases from J, with 12 bases between. Germline V gives CDR1 MNHEY, CDR2 SMNVEV (reference sequence). The CDR3 DNA reads TGTGCCAGCACTTTGAGACAGGCCTACGAGCAGTACTTC. This encodes CASTLRQAYEQYF.